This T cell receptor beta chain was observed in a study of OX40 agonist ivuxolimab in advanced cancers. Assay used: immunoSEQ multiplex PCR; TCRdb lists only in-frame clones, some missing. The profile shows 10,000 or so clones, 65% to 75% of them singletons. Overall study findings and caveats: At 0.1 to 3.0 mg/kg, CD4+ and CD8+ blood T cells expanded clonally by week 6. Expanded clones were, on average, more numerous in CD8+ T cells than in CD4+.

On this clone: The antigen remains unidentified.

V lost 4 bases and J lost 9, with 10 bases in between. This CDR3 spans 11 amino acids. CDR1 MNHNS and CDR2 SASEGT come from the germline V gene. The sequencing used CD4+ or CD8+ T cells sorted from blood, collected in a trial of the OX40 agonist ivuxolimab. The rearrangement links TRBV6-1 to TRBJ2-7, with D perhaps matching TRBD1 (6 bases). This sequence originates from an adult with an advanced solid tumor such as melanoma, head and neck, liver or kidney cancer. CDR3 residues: CASSGQARQYF. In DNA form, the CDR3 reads TGTGCCAGCAGTGGACAGGCGAGGCAGTACTTC.